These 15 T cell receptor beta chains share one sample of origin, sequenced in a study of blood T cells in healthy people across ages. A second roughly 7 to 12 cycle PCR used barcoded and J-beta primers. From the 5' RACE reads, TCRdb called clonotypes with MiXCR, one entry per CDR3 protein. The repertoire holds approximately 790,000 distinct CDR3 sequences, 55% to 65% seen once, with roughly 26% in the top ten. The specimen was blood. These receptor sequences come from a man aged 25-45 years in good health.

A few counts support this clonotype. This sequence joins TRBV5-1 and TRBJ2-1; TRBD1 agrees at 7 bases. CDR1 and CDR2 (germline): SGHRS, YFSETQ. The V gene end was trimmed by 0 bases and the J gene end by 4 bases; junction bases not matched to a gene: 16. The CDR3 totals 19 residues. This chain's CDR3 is CASSLEGRVGDSRYNEQFF. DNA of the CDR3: TGCGCCAGCAGCTTGGAGGGCAGGGTAGGGGACAGCAGATACAATGAGCAGTTCTTC. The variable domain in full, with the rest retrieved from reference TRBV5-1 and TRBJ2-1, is KAGVTQTPRYLIKTRGQQVTLSCSPISGHRSVSWYQQTPGQGLQFLFEYFSETQRNKGNFPGRFSGRQFSNSRSEMNVSTLELGDSALYLCASSLEGRVGDSRYNEQFFGPGTRLTVL.

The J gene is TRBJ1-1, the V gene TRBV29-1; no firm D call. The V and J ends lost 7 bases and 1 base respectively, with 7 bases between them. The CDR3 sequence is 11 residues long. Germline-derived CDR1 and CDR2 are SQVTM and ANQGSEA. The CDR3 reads CSAEPNTEAFF. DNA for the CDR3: TGCAGCGCCGAACCGAACACTGAAGCTTTCTTT. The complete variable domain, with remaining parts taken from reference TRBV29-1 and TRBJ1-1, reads SAVISQKPSRDICQRGTSLTIQCQVDSQVTMMFWYRQQPGQSLTLIATANQGSEATYESGFVIDKFPISRPNLTFSTLTVSNMSPEDSSIYLCSAEPNTEAFFGQGTRLTVV.

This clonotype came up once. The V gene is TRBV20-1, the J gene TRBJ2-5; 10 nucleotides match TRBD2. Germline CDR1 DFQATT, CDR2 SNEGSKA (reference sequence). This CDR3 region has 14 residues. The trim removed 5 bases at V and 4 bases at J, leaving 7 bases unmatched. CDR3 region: CSAPAGGSIETQYF. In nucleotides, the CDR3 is TGCAGTGCTCCAGCGGGGGGGTCGATAGAGACCCAGTACTTC.

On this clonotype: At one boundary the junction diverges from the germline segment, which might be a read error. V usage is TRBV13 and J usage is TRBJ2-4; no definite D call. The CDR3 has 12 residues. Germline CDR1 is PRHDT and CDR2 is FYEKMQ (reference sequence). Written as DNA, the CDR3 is TGTGCCAGCATCTTAGGGAAAAACATTCAGTACTTC. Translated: CASILGKNIQYF. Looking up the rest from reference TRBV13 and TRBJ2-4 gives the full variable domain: AAGVIQSPRHLIKEKRETATLKCYPIPRHDTVYWYQQGPGQDPQFLISFYEKMQSDKGSIPDRFSAQQFSDYHSELNMSSLELGDSALYFCASILGKNIQYFGAGTRLSVL.

This chain's CDR3 is CSATKREDGETQYF. Here the CDR3 DNA reads TGCAGTGCTACTAAAAGGGAGGATGGAGAGACCCAGTACTTC. This chain links TRBV20-1 with TRBJ2-5; D may be TRBD2 (6 bases). The CDR3 sequence is 14 residues long. Trimming cost V 4 bases and J 4 bases, with 16 bases left between them. In germline, CDR1 is DFQATT, CDR2 SNEGSKA (reference sequence).

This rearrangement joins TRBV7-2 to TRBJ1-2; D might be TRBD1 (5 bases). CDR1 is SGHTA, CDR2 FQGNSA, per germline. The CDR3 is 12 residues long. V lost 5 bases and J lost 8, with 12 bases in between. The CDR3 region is CASSARGGGYTF. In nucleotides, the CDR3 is TGTGCCAGCAGCGCCCGGGGGGGAGGCTACACCTTC.

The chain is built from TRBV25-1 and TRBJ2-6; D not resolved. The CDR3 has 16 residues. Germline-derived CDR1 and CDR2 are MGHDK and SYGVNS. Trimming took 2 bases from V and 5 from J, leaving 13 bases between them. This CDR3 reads CASSEVVGFRANVLTF. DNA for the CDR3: TGTGCCAGCAGTGAAGTAGTGGGATTTAGGGCCAACGTCCTGACTTTC.

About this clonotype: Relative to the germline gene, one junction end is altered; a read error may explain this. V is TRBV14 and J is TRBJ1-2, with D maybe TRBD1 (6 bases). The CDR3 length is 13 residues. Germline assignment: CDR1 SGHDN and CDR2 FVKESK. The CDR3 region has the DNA TGTGCCAGCAGCCACCAGGGGAACTATGGCCACACCTTC. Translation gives CASSHQGNYGHTF.

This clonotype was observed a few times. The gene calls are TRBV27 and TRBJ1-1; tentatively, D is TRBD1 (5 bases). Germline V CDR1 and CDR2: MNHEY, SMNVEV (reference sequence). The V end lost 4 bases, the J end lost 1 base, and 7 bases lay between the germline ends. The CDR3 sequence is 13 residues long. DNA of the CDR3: TGTGCCAGCAGTTGGGGACCGAACACTGAAGCTTTCTTT. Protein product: CASSWGPNTEAFF.

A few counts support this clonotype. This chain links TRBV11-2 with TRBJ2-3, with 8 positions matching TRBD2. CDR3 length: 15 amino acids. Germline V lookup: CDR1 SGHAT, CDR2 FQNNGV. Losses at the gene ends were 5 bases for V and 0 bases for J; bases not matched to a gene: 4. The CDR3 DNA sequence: TGTGCCAGCAGCACTAGCGGTCTTAGCACAGATACGCAGTATTTT. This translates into CASSTSGLSTDTQYF.

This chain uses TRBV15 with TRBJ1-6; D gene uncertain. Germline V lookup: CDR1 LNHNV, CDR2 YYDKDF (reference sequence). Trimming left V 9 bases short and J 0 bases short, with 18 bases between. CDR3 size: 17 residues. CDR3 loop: CATRRHRPISYNSPLHF. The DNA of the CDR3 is TGTGCCACTAGGAGACATCGACCAATCTCCTATAATTCACCCCTCCACTTT.

DNA of the CDR3: TGCACTTACGGGGACAGAGGTCAAGAGACCCAGTACTTC. It is translated as CTYGDRGQETQYF. This chain links TRBV20-1 with TRBJ2-5; 7 bases map to TRBD1. Germline CDR1 is DFQATT and CDR2 is SNEGSKA (reference sequence). This CDR3 has 13 residues.

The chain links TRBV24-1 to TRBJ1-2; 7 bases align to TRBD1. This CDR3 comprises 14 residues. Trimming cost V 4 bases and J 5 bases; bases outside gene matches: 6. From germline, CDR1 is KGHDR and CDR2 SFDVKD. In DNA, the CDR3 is TGTGCCACCAGTGACCCGGGACAGCTTTATGGCTACACCTTC. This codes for CATSDPGQLYGYTF.

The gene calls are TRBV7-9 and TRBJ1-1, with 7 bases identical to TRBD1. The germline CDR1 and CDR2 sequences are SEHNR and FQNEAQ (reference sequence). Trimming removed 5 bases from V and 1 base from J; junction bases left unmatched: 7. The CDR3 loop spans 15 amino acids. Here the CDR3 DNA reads TGTGCCAGCAGCACTGGGACAGTTGGGAACACTGAAGCTTTCTTT. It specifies CASSTGTVGNTEAFF. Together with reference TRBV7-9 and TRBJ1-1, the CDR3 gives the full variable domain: DTGVSQNPRHKITKRGQNVTFRCDPISEHNRLYWYRQTLGQGPEFLTYFQNEAQLEKSRLLSDRFSAERPKGSFSTLEIQRTEQGDSAMYLCASSTGTVGNTEAFFGQGTRLTVV.

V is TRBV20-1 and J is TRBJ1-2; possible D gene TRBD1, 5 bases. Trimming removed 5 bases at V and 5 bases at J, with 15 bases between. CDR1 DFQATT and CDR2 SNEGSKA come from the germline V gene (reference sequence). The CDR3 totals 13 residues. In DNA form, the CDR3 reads TGCAGTGCTTCGGACCGAGGGGTATATGGCTACACCTTC. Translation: CSASDRGVYGYTF.